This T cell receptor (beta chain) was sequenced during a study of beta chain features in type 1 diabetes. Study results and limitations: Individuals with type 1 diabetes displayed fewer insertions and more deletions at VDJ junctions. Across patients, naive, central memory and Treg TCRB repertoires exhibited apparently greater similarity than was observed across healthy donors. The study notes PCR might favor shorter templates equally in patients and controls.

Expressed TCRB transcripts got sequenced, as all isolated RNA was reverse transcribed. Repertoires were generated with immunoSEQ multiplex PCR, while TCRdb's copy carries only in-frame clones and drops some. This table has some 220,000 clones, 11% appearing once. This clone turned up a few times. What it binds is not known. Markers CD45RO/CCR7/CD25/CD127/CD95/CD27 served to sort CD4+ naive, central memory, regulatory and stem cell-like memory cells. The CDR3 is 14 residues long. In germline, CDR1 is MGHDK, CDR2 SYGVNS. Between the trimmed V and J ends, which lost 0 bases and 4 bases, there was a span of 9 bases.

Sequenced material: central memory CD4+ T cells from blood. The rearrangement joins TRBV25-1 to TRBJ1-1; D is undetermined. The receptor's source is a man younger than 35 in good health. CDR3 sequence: CASSEYPEGTEAFF. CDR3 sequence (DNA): TGTGCCAGCAGTGAATATCCGGAGGGCACTGAAGCTTTCTTT.